This T cell receptor beta chain stems from a study of T cells in localized non-small cell lung cancer. General study findings and limits: Longer overall survival accompanied higher blood T cell density. Heterogeneity within the tumor remains possible, as just one region underwent sequencing. Of the tissues analyzed, uninvolved adjacent lung showed maximal T cell clonality, greater than tumor. Median detection of top 100 tumor clones in adjacent lung was about 60 clones.

Method: immunoSEQ multiplex PCR; TCRdb's copy keeps in-frame clones and lacks some. The sample lists tens of thousands of clones, almost 90% occurring once. Germline loops: CDR1 ENHRY, CDR2 SYGVKD. With 2 bases removed from V and 0 bases from J, the gap between germline ends came to 8 bases. The length of the CDR3 is 14 residues. Of note for this clone: Its antigen is unknown.

This receptor was identified in a woman aged 35 to 70 with stage I lung adenocarcinoma. The sequencing here drew on peripheral blood, taken before any cancer treatment. The chain links TRBV10-3 to TRBJ2-7; D is unclear. The CDR3 sequence is CAISETPSSYEQYF. The CDR3 DNA sequence: TGTGCCATCAGTGAGACCCCGTCCTCCTACGAGCAGTACTTC.